Listed below are T cell receptor beta chains from one sample, sequenced in a study of T cell responses to AZD1222 COVID-19 vaccine. Sequenced by immunoSEQ multiplex PCR; TCRdb stores in-frame clones only, minus some. The sample holds 150,000 or so clones, approximately 91% seen once. The specimen was peripheral blood, collected after recovery from COVID-19. These TCRs come from an adult who had recovered from COVID-19. CDR3s include the opening cysteine and the closing phenylalanine or tryptophan. D genes are given only for firm matches. For some rows the clone size is stated as once, few or many, or as a class when expanded; others skip it.

V gene: TRBV10-1; J gene: TRBJ1-3; D gene: NA; clone size: NA; CDR3 DNA: TGCGCCAGCATCTTCCAGGGGCGAAACACCATATATTTT; CDR3 protein: CASIFQGRNTIYF
V gene: TRBV4-1; J gene: TRBJ1-5; D gene: TRBD1; clone size: NA; CDR3 DNA: TGCGCCAGCAGCTCACTTCCGGGACAGGGGAGGCCCCAGCATTTT; CDR3 protein: CASSSLPGQGRPQHF
V gene: TRBV9; J gene: TRBJ1-5; D gene: NA; clone size: NA; CDR3 DNA: TGTGCCAGCAGCCCCCGGGGTGGGAATCAGCCCCAGCATTTT; CDR3 protein: CASSPRGGNQPQHF
V gene: TRBV16; J gene: TRBJ2-1; D gene: NA; clone size: NA; CDR3 DNA: TGTGCCAGCAGCCCTAAAGACCAATACAATGAGCAGTTCTTC; CDR3 protein: CASSPKDQYNEQFF
V gene: TRBV6-1; J gene: TRBJ1-2; D gene: TRBD1; clone size: NA; CDR3 DNA: TGTGCCAGCAGTGAAGGGGACAGGGGGCGAGGCTACACCTTC; CDR3 protein: CASSEGDRGRGYTF
V gene: TRBV10-3; J gene: TRBJ1-2; D gene: NA; clone size: NA; CDR3 DNA: TGTGCCATCAGGTCTCAGGCTCCGATCTATGGCTACACCTTC; CDR3 protein: CAIRSQAPIYGYTF
V gene: TRBV5-1; J gene: TRBJ2-7; D gene: TRBD1; clone size: NA; CDR3 DNA: TGCGCCAGCAGCCAGGGGGCCTCCTACGAGCAGTACTTC; CDR3 protein: CASSQGASYEQYF
V gene: TRBV6-2/TRBV6-3; J gene: TRBJ2-3; D gene: NA; clone size: NA; CDR3 DNA: TGTGCCAGCAGCCAGAGCGATACGCAGTATTTT; CDR3 protein: CASSQSDTQYF
V gene: TRBV5-4; J gene: TRBJ2-7; D gene: TRBD2; clone size: NA; CDR3 DNA: TGTGCCAGCAGCGCGACTAGCGGTTATTCCTACGAGCAGTACTTC; CDR3 protein: CASSATSGYSYEQYF
V gene: TRBV5-4; J gene: TRBJ2-7; D gene: TRBD1; clone size: once; CDR3 DNA: TGTGCCAGCAGTCCCGACAGGGGGCCTTTCTACGAGCAGTACTTC; CDR3 protein: CASSPDRGPFYEQYF
V gene: TRBV3-1/TRBV3-2; J gene: TRBJ2-7; D gene: TRBD2; clone size: NA; CDR3 DNA: TGTGCCAGCAGTCAAGATCGGAGCGGGGGGGCACTTGAGCAGTACTTC; CDR3 protein: CASSQDRSGGALEQYF
V gene: TRBV19; J gene: TRBJ1-1; D gene: NA; clone size: NA; CDR3 DNA: TGTGCCAGTAGTAGAGGAGGGGAAAACACTAAAGCTTTCTTT; CDR3 protein: CASSRGGENTKAFF
V gene: TRBV9; J gene: TRBJ1-5; D gene: NA; clone size: NA; CDR3 DNA: TGTGCCAGCAGCGTAGGGGGTGCCGATCAGCCCCAGCATTTT; CDR3 protein: CASSVGGADQPQHF
V gene: TRBV27; J gene: TRBJ2-4; D gene: NA; clone size: NA; CDR3 DNA: TGTGCCAGCAGCCTCCTTACGGGGGGCCCGGAAGCCAAAAACATTCAGTACTTC; CDR3 protein: CASSLLTGGPEAKNIQYF
V gene: TRBV27; J gene: TRBJ2-1; D gene: NA; clone size: NA; CDR3 DNA: TGTGCCAGCAGGCCCTCGTCGGGCCTCAATGAGCAGTTCTTC; CDR3 protein: CASRPSSGLNEQFF
V gene: TRBV27; J gene: TRBJ2-7; D gene: NA; clone size: NA; CDR3 DNA: TGTGCCAGCAGCCTCCGGGACGCATCCTACGAGCAGTACTTC; CDR3 protein: CASSLRDASYEQYF
V gene: TRBV11-2; J gene: TRBJ1-1; D gene: TRBD1; clone size: NA; CDR3 DNA: TGTGCCAGCAGCTTAGTAACAGGGGCGATGAACACTGAAGCTTTCTTT; CDR3 protein: CASSLVTGAMNTEAFF
V gene: TRBV2; J gene: TRBJ1-6; D gene: NA; clone size: NA; CDR3 DNA: TGTGCCAGCAGTGGGGAAGTTAATTCACCCCTCCACTTT; CDR3 protein: CASSGEVNSPLHF
V gene: TRBV7-2; J gene: TRBJ2-7; D gene: NA; clone size: NA; CDR3 DNA: TGTGCCAGCAGCTTTTCAACCTACTACGAGCAGTACTTC; CDR3 protein: CASSFSTYYEQYF
V gene: TRBV6-4; J gene: TRBJ2-1; D gene: NA; clone size: NA; CDR3 DNA: TGTGCCAGCAGTGACGGGGCAAACAATGAGCAGTTCTTC; CDR3 protein: CASSDGANNEQFF
V gene: TRBV19; J gene: TRBJ2-1; D gene: NA; clone size: NA; CDR3 DNA: TGTGCCAGTAGTATAGATCAGGCGGCCCATGAGCAGTTCTTC; CDR3 protein: CASSIDQAAHEQFF
V gene: TRBV19; J gene: TRBJ1-3; D gene: TRBD1; clone size: NA; CDR3 DNA: TGTGCCAGTAGTAGCCGGGACAGGATCTCTGGAAACACCATATATTTT; CDR3 protein: CASSSRDRISGNTIYF
V gene: TRBV18; J gene: TRBJ2-7; D gene: NA; clone size: NA; CDR3 DNA: TGTGCCAGCTCACCCCTGACAGAGACCTACGAGCAGTACTTC; CDR3 protein: CASSPLTETYEQYF
V gene: TRBV28; J gene: TRBJ2-5; D gene: TRBD2; clone size: NA; CDR3 DNA: TGTTGTGTCGGGACTAGCGGAGAGACCCAGTACTTC; CDR3 protein: CCVGTSGETQYF
V gene: TRBV5-1; J gene: TRBJ1-6; D gene: NA; clone size: few; CDR3 DNA: TGCGCCAGCAGCTTGGACGGACGCTATAATTCACCCCTCCACTTT; CDR3 protein: CASSLDGRYNSPLHF
V gene: TRBV20-1; J gene: TRBJ2-7; D gene: TRBD1; clone size: NA; CDR3 DNA: TGCAGTGCTAGTGGGACAGACTTTTACGAGCAGTACTTC; CDR3 protein: CSASGTDFYEQYF
V gene: TRBV11-3; J gene: TRBJ2-1; D gene: TRBD1; clone size: NA; CDR3 DNA: TGTGCCAGCAGCACACAACAGGGGAACTACAATGAGCAGTTCTTC; CDR3 protein: CASSTQQGNYNEQFF
V gene: TRBV23-1; J gene: TRBJ2-7; D gene: TRBD1; clone size: NA; CDR3 DNA: TGCGCCAGCAGCCGGGACAGGGGTGGCCACGAGCAGTACTTC; CDR3 protein: CASSRDRGGHEQYF
V gene: TRBV2; J gene: TRBJ2-7; D gene: NA; clone size: NA; CDR3 DNA: TGTGCCAGCAGTGGCGCAGGCAACGAGCAGTACTTC; CDR3 protein: CASSGAGNEQYF
V gene: TRBV12-1; J gene: TRBJ1-2; D gene: NA; clone size: NA; CDR3 DNA: TGTGCCAGCACCATCCTACCTGGCAGGGGGCGAAAGGAGGGACGAATCAACTATGGCTACACCTTC; CDR3 protein: CASTILPGRGRKEGRINYGYTF
V gene: TRBV7-3; J gene: TRBJ1-2; D gene: NA; clone size: NA; CDR3 DNA: TGTGCCAGCAGCTTAACAGGAGGGCTAGGGGCCTATGGCTACACCTTC; CDR3 protein: CASSLTGGLGAYGYTF
V gene: TRBV5-6; J gene: TRBJ2-7; D gene: NA; clone size: few; CDR3 DNA: TGTGCCAGCAGCTCCTCCGGGAGTATGGCCTACGAGCAGTACTTC; CDR3 protein: CASSSSGSMAYEQYF
V gene: TRBV3-1/TRBV3-2; J gene: TRBJ2-3; D gene: NA; clone size: few; CDR3 DNA: TGTGCCAGCTGCCGGGACACCACAGATACGCAGTATTTT; CDR3 protein: CASCRDTTDTQYF
V gene: TRBV18; J gene: TRBJ2-2; D gene: TRBD1; clone size: NA; CDR3 DNA: TGTGCCAGCTCACCTTGGGGACAGGGATCCACCGGGGAGCTGTTTTTT; CDR3 protein: CASSPWGQGSTGELFF
V gene: TRBV2; J gene: TRBJ1-2; D gene: NA; clone size: NA; CDR3 DNA: TGTGCCAGCAGTGAAGTCGGATATAACTATGGCTACACCTTC; CDR3 protein: CASSEVGYNYGYTF
V gene: TRBV29-1; J gene: TRBJ2-5; D gene: NA; clone size: NA; CDR3 DNA: TGCAGCGTTGAAGATGGTGGGCGGATCCAAGAGACCCAGTACTTC; CDR3 protein: CSVEDGGRIQETQYF
V gene: TRBV2; J gene: TRBJ1-1; D gene: TRBD1; clone size: NA; CDR3 DNA: TGTGCCAGCGAGACACAGGGGATGCTCACTGAAGCTTTCTTT; CDR3 protein: CASETQGMLTEAFF
V gene: TRBV15; J gene: TRBJ2-7; D gene: NA; clone size: NA; CDR3 DNA: TGTGCCACCAGTTCCGGTCAGGGATACGAGCAGTACTTC; CDR3 protein: CATSSGQGYEQYF
V gene: TRBV12-3/TRBV12-4; J gene: TRBJ1-4; D gene: NA; clone size: NA; CDR3 DNA: TGTGCCAGCAGTTTCAAAGGGAACGAAAAACTGTTTTTT; CDR3 protein: CASSFKGNEKLFF
V gene: TRBV16; J gene: TRBJ1-5; D gene: NA; clone size: NA; CDR3 DNA: TGTGCCAGCAGCCAGGATAGCAATCAGCCCCAGCATTTT; CDR3 protein: CASSQDSNQPQHF
V gene: TRBV4-1; J gene: TRBJ1-5; D gene: NA; clone size: NA; CDR3 DNA: TGCGCCAGCAGCCCCCTTATAGGGGCTAATCAGCCCCAGCATTTT; CDR3 protein: CASSPLIGANQPQHF
V gene: TRBV7-8; J gene: TRBJ1-3; D gene: NA; clone size: NA; CDR3 DNA: TGTGCCAGCAGCTTAACTTTGGGGCTTGGAAACACCATATATTTT; CDR3 protein: CASSLTLGLGNTIYF
V gene: TRBV5-1; J gene: TRBJ2-7; D gene: TRBD2; clone size: NA; CDR3 DNA: TGCGCCAGCAGCCCCACTAGCGGGGCCTACGAGCAGTACTTC; CDR3 protein: CASSPTSGAYEQYF
V gene: TRBV7-9; J gene: TRBJ2-5; D gene: NA; clone size: NA; CDR3 DNA: TGTGCCAGCAGCTCCCGAAGACTAGTCATTGAGACCCAGTACTTC; CDR3 protein: CASSSRRLVIETQYF
V gene: TRBV9; J gene: TRBJ1-3; D gene: NA; clone size: NA; CDR3 DNA: TGTGCCAGCAGTGCCTTCGACTCTGGAAACACCATATATTTT; CDR3 protein: CASSAFDSGNTIYF
V gene: TRBV7-3; J gene: TRBJ1-6; D gene: TRBD1; clone size: NA; CDR3 DNA: TGTGCCAGCAGCGGACAGGCTAATTCACCCCTCCACTTT; CDR3 protein: CASSGQANSPLHF
V gene: TRBV10-3; J gene: TRBJ2-7; D gene: NA; clone size: medium-sized; CDR3 DNA: TGTGCCATCGACGCCGGGGGAACTTCCTACGAGCAGTACTTC; CDR3 protein: CAIDAGGTSYEQYF
V gene: TRBV27; J gene: TRBJ1-5; D gene: NA; clone size: NA; CDR3 DNA: TGTGCCAGCAGTTTTAACAGGGAAGGGGATCAGCCCCAGCATTTT; CDR3 protein: CASSFNREGDQPQHF